The sequence of this T cell receptor beta chain was determined in a study of blood T cell repertoires in COVID-19. Original processing methods: Amplification of reference gene primers was used by the study to estimate nucleated cell counts. Generated by immunoSEQ multiplex PCR, the TCRdb table keeps only in-frame clones and is missing some. The V and J calls and clone size come from that table; D and trimming were worked out from the DNA. The sample has 110,000 or so clones, roughly 80% seen once. The CDR3 length is 13 residues. Per the germline V gene, CDR1 is MNHEY and CDR2 is SVGEGT. V lost 5 bases, J lost 2 bases, and 2 bases stayed unmatched.

Sequencing was performed on peripheral blood. The V gene is TRBV6-2 or TRBV6-3, the J gene TRBJ2-7; 8 bases map to TRBD1. The receptor's source is a woman between 40 and 55 years old with acute or convalescent COVID-19. CDR3 coding DNA: TGTGCCAGCAGTCGACAGGGGACCTACGAGCAGTACTTC. Its translation: CASSRQGTYEQYF.